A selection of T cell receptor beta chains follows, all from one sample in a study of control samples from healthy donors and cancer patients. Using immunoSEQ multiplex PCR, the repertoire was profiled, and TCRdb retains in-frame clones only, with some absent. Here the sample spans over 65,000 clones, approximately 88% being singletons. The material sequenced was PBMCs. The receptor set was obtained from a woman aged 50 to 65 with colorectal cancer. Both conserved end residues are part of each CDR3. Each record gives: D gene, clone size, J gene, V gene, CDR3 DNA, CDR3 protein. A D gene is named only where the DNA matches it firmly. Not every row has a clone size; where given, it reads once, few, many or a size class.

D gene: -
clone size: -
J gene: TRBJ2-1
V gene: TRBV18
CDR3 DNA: TGTGCCAGCTCAGCTGATCAGGGAGATGAGCAGTTCTTC
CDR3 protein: CASSADQGDEQFF

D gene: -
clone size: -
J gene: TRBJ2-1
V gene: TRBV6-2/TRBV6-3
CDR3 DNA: TGTGCCAGCAGTTACTCGCGGGGCCCTCAGAATGAGCAGTTCTTC
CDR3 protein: CASSYSRGPQNEQFF

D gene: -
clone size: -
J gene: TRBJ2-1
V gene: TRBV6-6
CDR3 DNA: TGTGCCAGCAGTTACGGGGACCCCCTTGACAATGAGCAGTTCTTC
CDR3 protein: CASSYGDPLDNEQFF

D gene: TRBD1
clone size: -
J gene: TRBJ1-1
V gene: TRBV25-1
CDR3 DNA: TGTGCCAGCAGTGGAGGACAGGCGAACACTGAAGCTTTCTTT
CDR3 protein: CASSGGQANTEAFF

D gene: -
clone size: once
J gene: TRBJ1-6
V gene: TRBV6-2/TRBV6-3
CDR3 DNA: TGTGCCAGCAGTCGGAATAAGTATAATTCACCCCTCCACTTT
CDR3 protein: CASSRNKYNSPLHF

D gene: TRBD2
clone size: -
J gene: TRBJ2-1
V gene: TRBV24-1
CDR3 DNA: TGTGCCACCAGTGATTCCAGCGGGGGTTACAATGAGCAGTTCTTC
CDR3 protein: CATSDSSGGYNEQFF

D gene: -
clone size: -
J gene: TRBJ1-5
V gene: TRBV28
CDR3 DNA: TGTGCCAGCAGTTTACAGGGAGGCAATCAGCCCCAGCATTTT
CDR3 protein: CASSLQGGNQPQHF

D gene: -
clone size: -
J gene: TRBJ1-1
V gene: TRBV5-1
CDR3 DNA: TGCGCCAGCAGCTTGGTAGGGGTCAGTTTGAACACTGAAGCTTTCTTT
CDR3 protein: CASSLVGVSLNTEAFF

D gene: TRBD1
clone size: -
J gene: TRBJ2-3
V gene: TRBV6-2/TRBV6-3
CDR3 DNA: TGTGCCAGCAGTCCAGAGGGACAGGGGACAGATACGCAGTATTTT
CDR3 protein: CASSPEGQGTDTQYF

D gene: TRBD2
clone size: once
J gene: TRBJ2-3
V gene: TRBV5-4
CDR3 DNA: TGTGCCAGCAGCACGTTAGCGGGGGCCGGCACAGATACGCAGTATTTT
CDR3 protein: CASSTLAGAGTDTQYF

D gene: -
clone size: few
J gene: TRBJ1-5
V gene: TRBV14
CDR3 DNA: TGTGCCAGCAGCTCTAAGGACACCTATAGCAATCAGCCCCAGCATTTT
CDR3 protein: CASSSKDTYSNQPQHF

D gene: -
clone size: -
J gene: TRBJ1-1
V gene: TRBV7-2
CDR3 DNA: TGTGCCAGCAGCTTTTCCAGTTCTGACACTGAAGCTTTCTTT
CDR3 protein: CASSFSSSDTEAFF

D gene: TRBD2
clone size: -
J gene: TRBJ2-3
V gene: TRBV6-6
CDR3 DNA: TGTGCCAGCAGGTCCAGCGGGGGCGGCACAGATACGCAGTATTTT
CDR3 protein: CASRSSGGGTDTQYF

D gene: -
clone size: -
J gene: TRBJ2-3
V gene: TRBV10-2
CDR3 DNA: TGCGCCAGCAGTGAGGGCCCTAGTCCGTATTTT
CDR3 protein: CASSEGPSPYF

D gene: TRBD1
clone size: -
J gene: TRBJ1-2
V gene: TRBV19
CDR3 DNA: TGTGCCAGTAGTATCGGACAGGTTTCTGGCTACACCTTC
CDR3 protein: CASSIGQVSGYTF

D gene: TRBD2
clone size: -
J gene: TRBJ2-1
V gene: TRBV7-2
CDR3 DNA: TGTGCCAGCAGCTTAGCAGCGGGGGGGCCCTATGAGCAGTTCTTC
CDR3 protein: CASSLAAGGPYEQFF

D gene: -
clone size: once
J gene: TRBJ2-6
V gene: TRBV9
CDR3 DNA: TGTGCCAGCAGCGACCACGTGGGGAGCGTCCTGACTTTC
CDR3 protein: CASSDHVGSVLTF

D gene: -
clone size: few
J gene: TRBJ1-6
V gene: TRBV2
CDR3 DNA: TGTGCCAGCAGTGAAGCAACAGGGCAGGGGTCACCCCTCCACTTT
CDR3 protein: CASSEATGQGSPLHF

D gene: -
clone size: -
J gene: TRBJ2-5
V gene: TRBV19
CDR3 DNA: TGTGCCAGTAGCCCCCGGGGCAGGGCCAAAGAGACCCAGTACTTC
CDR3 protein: CASSPRGRAKETQYF

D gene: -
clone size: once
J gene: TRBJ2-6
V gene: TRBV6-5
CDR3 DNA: TGTGCCAGCAGAGGGGACGGGGCCAACGTCCTGACTTTC
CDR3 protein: CASRGDGANVLTF

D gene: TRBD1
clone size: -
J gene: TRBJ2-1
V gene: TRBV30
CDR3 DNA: TGTGCCTGGAGCAGGGGGAGCTCCTACAATGAGCAGTTCTTC
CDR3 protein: CAWSRGSSYNEQFF

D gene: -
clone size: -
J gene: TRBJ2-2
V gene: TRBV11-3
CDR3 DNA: TGTGCCAGCAAACCGACTTGGACCGGGGAGCTGTTTTTT
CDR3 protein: CASKPTWTGELFF

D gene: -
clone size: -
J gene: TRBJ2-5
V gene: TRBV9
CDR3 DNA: TGTGCCAGCGGGACGGGTCAAGAGACCCAGTACTTC
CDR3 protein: CASGTGQETQYF

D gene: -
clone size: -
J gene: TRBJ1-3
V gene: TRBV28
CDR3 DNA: TGTGCCAGTTGGGCCGGGGGCTCTGGAAACACCATATATTTT
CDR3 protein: CASWAGGSGNTIYF

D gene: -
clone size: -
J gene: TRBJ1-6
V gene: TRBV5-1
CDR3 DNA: TGCGCCAGCAGCCCCAACGGGTTGGGTGGGTCACCCCTCCACTTT
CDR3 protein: CASSPNGLGGSPLHF

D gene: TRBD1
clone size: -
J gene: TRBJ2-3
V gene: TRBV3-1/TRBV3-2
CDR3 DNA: TGTGCCAGCAGCCAAGTTCCCCCCAGACAGGGGGCAACAGATACGCAGTATTTT
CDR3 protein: CASSQVPPRQGATDTQYF

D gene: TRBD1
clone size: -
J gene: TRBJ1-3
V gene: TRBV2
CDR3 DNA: TGTGCCAGCAGTGAACAGGGGGCTGGAAACACCATATATTTT
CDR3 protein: CASSEQGAGNTIYF

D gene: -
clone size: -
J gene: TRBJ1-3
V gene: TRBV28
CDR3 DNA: TGTGCCAGCAGTTTATCAGGCTCTGGAAACACCATATATTTT
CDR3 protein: CASSLSGSGNTIYF

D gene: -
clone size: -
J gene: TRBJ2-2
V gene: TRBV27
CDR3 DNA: TGTGCCAGCAGTTTACGGCCGGGGAACACCGGGGAGCTGTTTTTT
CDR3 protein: CASSLRPGNTGELFF

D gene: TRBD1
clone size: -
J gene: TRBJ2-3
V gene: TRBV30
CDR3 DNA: TGTGCCTGGGACAGGGATACAGATACGCAGTATTTT
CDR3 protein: CAWDRDTDTQYF

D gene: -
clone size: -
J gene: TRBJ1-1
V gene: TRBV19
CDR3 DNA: TGTGCCAGTAGTATGTCAGGGAGGACTGAAGCTTTCTTT
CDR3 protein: CASSMSGRTEAFF

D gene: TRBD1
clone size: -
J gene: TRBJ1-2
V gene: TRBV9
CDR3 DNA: TGTGCCAGCAGCGTTGACAGGGGGGGTGGCTACACCTTC
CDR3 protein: CASSVDRGGGYTF

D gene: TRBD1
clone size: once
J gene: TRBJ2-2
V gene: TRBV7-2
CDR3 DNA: TGTGCCAGCAGCTCCAACTCAGGGGGCACCGGGGAGCTGTTTTTT
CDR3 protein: CASSSNSGGTGELFF

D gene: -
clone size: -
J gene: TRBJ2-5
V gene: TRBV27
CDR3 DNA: TGTGCCAGCAGTATACAGTACCAAGAGACCCAGTACTTC
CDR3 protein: CASSIQYQETQYF

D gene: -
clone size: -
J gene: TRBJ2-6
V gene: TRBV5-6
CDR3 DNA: TGTGCCAGCAGCTCCCCGGTGGGGTCTGGGGCCAACGTCCTGACTTTC
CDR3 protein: CASSSPVGSGANVLTF

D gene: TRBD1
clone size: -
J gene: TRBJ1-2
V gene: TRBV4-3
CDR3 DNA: TGCGCCAGCAGCCAAGCGACAGGGGACGGTGGCTACACCTTC
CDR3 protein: CASSQATGDGGYTF

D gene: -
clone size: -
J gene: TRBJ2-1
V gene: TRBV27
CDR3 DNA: TGTGCCAGCAGTCTCGCTTTATACAATGAGCAGTTCTTC
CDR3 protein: CASSLALYNEQFF

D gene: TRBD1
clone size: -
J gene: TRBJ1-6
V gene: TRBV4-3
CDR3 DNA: TGCGCCAGCAGCCAGGACAGGGGGATTGACTCACCCCTCCACTTT
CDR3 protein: CASSQDRGIDSPLHF

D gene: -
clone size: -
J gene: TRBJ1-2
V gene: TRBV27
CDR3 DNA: TGTGCCAGCTCCCCAGGTTCATATCGTGGCTACACCTTC
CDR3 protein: CASSPGSYRGYTF

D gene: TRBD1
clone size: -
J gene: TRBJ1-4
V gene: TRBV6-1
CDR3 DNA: TGTGCCAGCAGTGAAGATAGGGGGACAGGGGGTGAAAAACTGTTTTTT
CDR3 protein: CASSEDRGTGGEKLFF

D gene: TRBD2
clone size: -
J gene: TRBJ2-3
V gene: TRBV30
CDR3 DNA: TGTGCCTGCCTCACCGGGACTAGCGGGAGCACAGATACGCAGTATTTT
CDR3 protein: CACLTGTSGSTDTQYF

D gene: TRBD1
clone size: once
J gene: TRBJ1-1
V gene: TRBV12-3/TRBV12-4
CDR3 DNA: TGTGCCAGCAGTGAAAGACAGGGGGGGGAAGCTTTCTTT
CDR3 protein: CASSERQGGEAFF

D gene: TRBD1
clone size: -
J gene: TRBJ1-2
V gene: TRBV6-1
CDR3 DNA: TGTGCCAGCAGTGAAGCCGGGACAGGGCTACACTATGGCTACACCTTC
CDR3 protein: CASSEAGTGLHYGYTF